Ten or more counts support the clone carrying this T cell receptor beta chain. Its antigen is undetermined. 2 million unsorted PBMCs were stored in RNAlater at -80 °C before RNA extraction. TCRdb fed the 5' RACE reads into MiXCR, producing one record per CDR3 protein. Among 50,000 to 70,000 distinct CDR3 sequences listed, 2% to 2.5% were seen once. The data belong to a study of neurological immune-mediated disorders. Whole-study findings and limits: Phylogenetic grouping assigned the repertoires of 18 of 34 multiple sclerosis patients to a single related-CDR3 cluster, representing a possible signature. The study found no CDR3 amino acid sequences shared by expanded clones across subjects, suggesting private repertoires in all groups.

Germline V gene data show CDR1 as MRHNA and CDR2 as SNTAGT. V gave up 5 bases and J gave up 7 bases; unmatched junction bases: 7. The CDR3 is made up of 15 amino acids. Sequencing used PBMCs. The sequence was collected from a man in his fifties or sixties with multiple sclerosis. The gene calls are TRBV6-4 and TRBJ2-1, with TRBD2 matching 11 bases. The CDR3 here is CASSISGGAVNEQFF. The CDR3 nucleotides read TGTGCCAGCAGTATTAGCGGGGGGGCCGTTAATGAGCAGTTCTTC.